The sample holds a few counts of the clone carrying this T cell receptor beta chain. Its cognate antigen is unknown. The source of the sample is a study of cytotoxic CD8 clonotypes in ibrutinib-treated CLL. Study-level information: Patient counts were about twelve relapsed/refractory, roughly 16 treatment-naive and some 17 IGHV unmutated. On average, each sample had about 250,000 productive templates and tens of thousands of productive rearrangements. Overall study findings and caveats: Clonality showed a rise at ibrutinib response that reversed toward baseline at progression.

Sequencing was designed to attain a depth spanning 1 in 200,000 to 1 in 1 million T cells. Only in-frame clones appear in the TCRdb table, and some are missing; sequencing was by immunoSEQ multiplex PCR. Of fewer than 45,000 clones listed, nearly 50% are singletons. The V gene lost 8 bases and the J gene lost 3 bases, with 8 bases spanning the gap. This CDR3 region has 13 residues. Germline CDR1 reads MNHNS; CDR2 reads SASEGT. The sequencing here drew on PBMCs, taken before ibrutinib treatment. The TCR was taken from a human donor with chronic lymphocytic leukemia. The gene calls are TRBV6-1 and TRBJ1-6; D is perhaps TRBD1 (5 bases). The CDR3 region has the DNA TGTGCCAGCGGGGGGAACTATAATTCACCCCTCCACTTT. Protein: CASGGNYNSPLHF.